This T cell receptor (beta chain) emerged from a study of blood T cell repertoires in COVID-19. Study context: Material from acute and convalescent COVID-19 was sourced from the United States, Italy and Spain. Sample material is recorded as cDNA or gDNA derived from T cells, B-cell-depleted T cells, or PBMCs.

Original analysis: Nucleated cell counts were estimated from reference gene primer amplification. Assay used: immunoSEQ multiplex PCR; TCRdb lists only in-frame clones, some missing. Clone size and V and J calls were adopted from that table, with D and trimming inferred from the DNA. The sample holds roughly 40,000 clones, approximately 85% seen once. The origin of this receptor is a man between 65 and 85 years old with acute or convalescent COVID-19. Material: peripheral blood.

The CDR3 spells CASSQGVAQGAPYEQYF. CDR3 coding DNA: TGTGCCAGCAGCCAAGGGGTTGCACAGGGGGCCCCCTACGAGCAGTACTTC. This chain joins TRBV14 and TRBJ2-7; 9 nucleotides line up with TRBD1. The trim removed 1 base at V and 2 bases at J, leaving 9 bases unmatched. The V gene's germline CDR1 is SGHDN and CDR2 FVKESK. This CDR3 spans 17 amino acids.